Listed below are T cell receptor beta chains from one sample, sequenced in a study of TIL therapy for anti-PD-1-resistant metastatic lung cancer. Generated by immunoSEQ multiplex PCR, the TCRdb table keeps only in-frame clones and is missing some. The table shows tens of thousands of clones, with 71% occurring only once. Here the sequenced sample was tumor tissue, taken at baseline. These TCRs come from a person between 25 and 79 years old with non-small cell lung cancer. Each CDR3 is given with its conserved first and last residue. Not every row has a clone size; where given, it reads once, few, many or a size class.

CDR3aa,v_gene,j_gene,abundance
CASSVDRLTYEQYF,TRBV9,TRBJ2-7,.
CASSYRDGNYGYTF,TRBV6-6,TRBJ1-2,.
CASSVAGGGPVYEQYF,TRBV9,TRBJ2-7,.
CASSLISGGAGEQFF,TRBV7-3,TRBJ2-1,.
CASSVAGTGGVGYGYTF,TRBV9,TRBJ1-2,.
CASTSVLGALVGTDTQYF,TRBV7-8,TRBJ2-3,.
CASSRDGLSYEQYF,TRBV5-6,TRBJ2-7,.
CASSPLVGRSFGEQFF,TRBV7-2,TRBJ2-1,.
CSARDGGTQYF,TRBV20-1,TRBJ2-5,.
CASSYSTAPWPLHF,TRBV6-5,TRBJ1-6,few
CASSQVGGRGSYGYTF,TRBV14,TRBJ1-2,.
CASSEGLAGSTDTQYF,TRBV2,TRBJ2-3,.
CASSLRGDTQYF,TRBV2,TRBJ2-3,many
CASSQVIIWLDWTGELFF,TRBV4-3,TRBJ2-2,.
CASSIRGGAEAFF,TRBV19,TRBJ1-1,.
CASRSDRGIYEQYF,TRBV5-1,TRBJ2-7,once
CASSLDPQKNSPLHF,TRBV5-4,TRBJ1-6,.
CASSRIPGPGGQYF,TRBV11-2,TRBJ2-7,.
CASSTTGQGQPQHF,TRBV6-6,TRBJ1-5,.
CASSPGQGNSPLHF,TRBV18,TRBJ1-6,once
CAWTLGMYEQYF,TRBV30,TRBJ2-7,.
CASSGVQTQYF,TRBV25-1,TRBJ2-5,.
CASSGQLPLNTEAFF,TRBV5-4,TRBJ1-1,.
CASSLGASGVAYF,TRBV5-1,TRBJ2-5,once
CASSWGAKNIQYF,TRBV7-9,TRBJ2-4,.
CASSYGDYGYTF,TRBV6-5,TRBJ1-2,.
CAWSGANTKETQYF,TRBV30,TRBJ2-5,many
CASSVKMGLAGGPADTQYF,TRBV9,TRBJ2-3,.
CASSFDLQETQYF,TRBV2,TRBJ2-5,.
CASSIAAALNTEAFF,TRBV19,TRBJ1-1,few
CASSLGPGPRTLTNYGYTF,TRBV5-4,TRBJ1-2,.
CASSFLLANEQFF,TRBV7-9,TRBJ2-1,.
CASSLGVLGTNEKLFF,TRBV11-1,TRBJ1-4,once
CASSDVSMEQFF,TRBV4-1,TRBJ2-1,.
CASSPNRQTTYGYTF,TRBV28,TRBJ1-2,few
CASSLEGVGHNEQFF,TRBV7-2,TRBJ2-1,.
CAWSRWGGGFRDYGYTF,TRBV30,TRBJ1-2,.
CAWSRDLEAFF,TRBV30,TRBJ1-1,.
CASSLGQGETEAFF,TRBV7-9,TRBJ1-1,few
CTTLSGGQNEQFF,TRBV29-1,TRBJ2-1,.
CASSVRVGDGYGYTF,TRBV9,TRBJ1-2,few
CASSLMGVFGSSYNEQFF,TRBV13,TRBJ2-1,.
CASSLGDILDEKLFF,TRBV28,TRBJ1-4,.
CASSGGEPEETQYF,TRBV9,TRBJ2-5,once
CASSFGQGRLSNTGELFF,TRBV5-6,TRBJ2-2,.
CASSLQPYEQYF,TRBV6-6,TRBJ2-7,.
CASSLSGTGSGANVLTF,TRBV5-1,TRBJ2-6,.
CASSRGYRETQYF,TRBV6-1,TRBJ2-5,.
CASSLVMTQETQYF,TRBV5-1,TRBJ2-5,.
CASSMGETGYNEQFF,TRBV19,TRBJ2-1,few
CASMGGNRENSPLHF,TRBV2,TRBJ1-6,few
CASSYDGSYNEQFF,TRBV27,TRBJ2-1,.
CASSLREDREKLFF,TRBV7-9,TRBJ1-4,.